The 8 T cell receptor beta chains below were found in one sample sequenced in a study of blood T cell repertoires in COVID-19. TCRdb keeps only in-frame clones here, not all; method: immunoSEQ multiplex PCR. The sample lists about 190,000 clones; more than 60% were seen once. The sample was peripheral blood. These receptor sequences come from a man between 50 and 59 years old who had recovered from COVID-19.

Only a few counts were recorded for this clone. The chain carries TRBV29-1 and TRBJ2-1; 9 nucleotides align to TRBD1. Germline CDR1 SQVTM, CDR2 ANQGSEA. The CDR3 covers 15 residues. Trimming took 3 bases from V and 8 from J; bases not matched to a gene: 11. The DNA for the CDR3 is TGCAGCGTTGAGACTGCGGACAGGGGTTCGTATGAGCAGTTCTTC. Translating it yields CSVETADRGSYEQFF.

As to this clone: The junction shows a germline mismatch at one end, possibly a read error. The J gene is TRBJ1-2, the V gene TRBV6-2 or TRBV6-3, with D uncertain. The CDR3 sequence is 13 residues long. The germline V gene has CDR1 MNHEY and CDR2 SVGEGT. CDR3 bases: TGTGCCAGCAGTCACTCGTACACGCATGGCTACACCTTC. It yields the protein CASSHSYTHGYTF.

The chain has TRBV5-8 and TRBJ2-5, with 9 positions matching TRBD2. Looked up from germline, CDR1 is SGHTS and CDR2 is YDEGEE. Trimming cost V 1 base and J 2 bases; bases outside gene matches: 3. The CDR3 extends over 15 amino acids. The DNA for the CDR3 is TGTGCCAGCAGCTTGAGACTAGCGGCACAAGAGACCCAGTACTTC. Translating it yields CASSLRLAAQETQYF.

V gene TRBV4-3 combines with J gene TRBJ2-1, with 9 bases identical to TRBD2. CDR1 is LGHNA, CDR2 YSLEER, per germline. The trim removed 0 bases at V and 2 bases at J, leaving 11 bases unmatched. The CDR3 consists of 19 residues. CDR3 loop: CASSQDLWREGPAYNEQFF. DNA for the CDR3: TGCGCCAGCAGCCAAGATCTTTGGCGGGAGGGACCAGCCTACAATGAGCAGTTCTTC.

The V call is TRBV3-1 (or the pseudogene TRBV3-2), the J call TRBJ2-7, with TRBD2 as a possible D gene (5 bases). Germline CDR1 and CDR2: LGHDT and YNNKEL (reference sequence). V was clipped by 0 bases and J by 5 bases, with 20 bases between them. The CDR3 has 17 residues. In nucleotides, the CDR3 is TGTGCCAGCAGCCAAGAAGACCGAACAGACCGGGGTGACGAGCAGTACTTC. Translated: CASSQEDRTDRGDEQYF.

V and J are TRBV28 and TRBJ1-1, with 7 bases fitting TRBD1. J gave up 7 bases and V 7 bases, and 6 bases lay outside the gene matches. CDR3 size: 12 residues. The germline gives CDR1 MDHEN, CDR2 SYDVKM. The CDR3 is CASKTDRDEAFF. In DNA form, the CDR3 reads TGTGCCAGCAAAACCGACAGGGATGAAGCTTTCTTT.

V and J are TRBV30 and TRBJ1-1, with 8 bases identical to TRBD1. Germline V gene sequence: CDR1 GTSNPN, CDR2 SVGIG (reference sequence). The CDR3 is 14 amino acids. V shed 5 bases and J 8 bases; nucleotides not matched to a gene: 13. The CDR3 here is CAWDRRQGSLEAFF. The CDR3 DNA reads TGTGCCTGGGACAGAAGACAGGGGTCGTTAGAAGCTTTCTTT.

V usage is TRBV5-1 and J usage is TRBJ2-1; D uncertain. Germline assignment: CDR1 SGHRS and CDR2 YFSETQ. The CDR3 totals 13 residues. Deletions cut 0 bases from V and 5 bases from J, with 6 bases between. DNA for the CDR3: TGCGCCAGCAGCTTGGCTATGGACAATGAGCAGTTCTTC. Its protein product is CASSLAMDNEQFF. The whole variable domain, remainder taken from reference TRBV5-1 and TRBJ2-1, is KAGVTQTPRYLIKTRGQQVTLSCSPISGHRSVSWYQQTPGQGLQFLFEYFSETQRNKGNFPGRFSGRQFSNSRSEMNVSTLELGDSALYLCASSLAMDNEQFFGPGTRLTVL.